This T cell receptor beta chain derives from a study of blood T cell repertoires in COVID-19 (dated by TCRdb to the early 2020s). Concerning the study at large: Collaborator samples came from the United States, Italy and Spain and covered acute and convalescent phases of COVID-19. Deeply sampled blood TCRbeta repertoires from subjects exposed to, actively infected with, or recovered from COVID-19 were included in the dataset. HLA class I and class II types, where available, came from metadata supplied by the sample provider rather than from assay-based typing. The repertoires were made available in a free public database intended to serve as a resource for research on the immune response to SARS-CoV-2. The material from the prospective study consisted of cDNA or gDNA derived from T cells, B-cell-depleted T cells, or PBMCs. The sample metadata nearly always contained a de-identified subject ID, COVID-19 status, age in years and sex. Samples were obtained from the ongoing ImmuneRACE study (first 160 participants) and from over a thousand subjects provided by 6 global collaborators.

What the work shows at the level of the full study, not this receptor alone: How much clinical and demographic metadata was included differed by source and by participant, and the metadata was provided uncurated.

TCRbeta CDR3 regions were amplified from genomic DNA by means of the immunoSEQ Assay, a bias-controlled multiplex PCR. For the original study's pipeline: Within the assay, amplification of reference gene primers was used to estimate how many nucleated cells each sample contained. To quantify the absolute abundance of each unique TCRbeta CDR3 rearrangement, sequence reads were collapsed and filtered. Productive Simpson clonality was computed per sample as the square root of Simpson's diversity index over productive rearrangements. Sourced from immuneACCESS, this table was stored by TCRdb with only in-frame sequences that have V and J called. A share of the clones is absent; for the studies checked, an unresolved V gene accounts for under half, and the remainder has no known explanation. For V, J and clone size, that table is used; D and trimming come from the DNA. The sample has about 220,000 clones on record, approximately 78% of them singletons. Less than 6% of the sample is taken by the ten largest.

As to this clone: Its target antigen remains unknown. No qualities accompany the bases; no much larger clone lies one base away.

One collaborating source in Seattle enrolled patients during active infection and followed them longitudinally through the course of disease. The collaborating institutions used their own protocols to collect whole blood in K2EDTA tubes. For TCRbeta analysis, collaborators shipped samples in one of three forms: frozen whole blood, isolated PBMCs, or DNA extracted from either of those sample types. This clonotype originated in a woman in her 70s with COVID-19, enrolled during active disease. Input material: peripheral blood.

The CDR3 has the sequence CASSSRTSGNTDTQYF. The nucleotides are TGTGCCAGCAGCTCCCGGACTAGCGGTAACACAGATACGCAGTATTTT. The V and J genes are TRBV11-3 and TRBJ2-3; a stretch of 10 junction bases matches TRBD2. There are 16 amino acids in the CDR3, from cysteine to phenylalanine inclusive. The entry retains the CDR3 DNA only, 48 bases that are in frame from base 1. For this chain, trimming is 4 bases at the V end and 2 bases at the J end, and the number of junction bases without a gene match is 6. Reading the germline V gene gives CDR1 SGHNT and CDR2 YENEEA.